The clone carrying this T cell receptor (beta chain) appeared many times. As yet, its antigen is unknown. It was by quantitative 5'-RACE with molecular barcodes that TCR beta libraries were made. Each CDR3 protein gets one entry after TCRdb re-called the 5' RACE reads with MiXCR. The repertoire has under 300,000 distinct CDR3 sequences, roughly a tenth of them found once; the top ten carry less than 7.5%. V was clipped by 5 bases and J by 3 bases, with 10 bases between them. The CDR3 contains 14 residues. The sample originates from a study of CD8 T cells in ankylosing spondylitis. Study-level results: In ankylosing spondylitis patients, matched synovial fluid reportedly showed significant enrichment of disease-linked clones. Disease-linked clones bore a CD8+ phenotype, appearing relatively rarely in peripheral blood.

The sequence was obtained from a male donor with ankylosing spondylitis or in good health (not recorded which). Sample: blood, either unsorted or a sorted T cell fraction (not recorded which). The chain couples TRBV12-3 or TRBV12-4 to TRBJ1-4; D possibly corresponds to TRBD1 (6 bases). The CDR3 sequence: CASSEGGANEKLFF. The CDR3 nucleotides read TGTGCCAGCAGTGAGGGGGGGGCTAATGAAAAACTGTTTTTT.